This T cell receptor (beta chain) stems from a study of cytomegalovirus exposure and HLA in healthy donors. Study-wide results and limits: HLA-A and HLA-B allele assignments for most subjects were reportedly predicted accurately using TCR beta sequences.

Vbeta (60) and Jbeta (13) primers were used in the PCR. Assay: immunoSEQ multiplex PCR; the TCRdb copy retains only in-frame clones and omits some. The data contain some 100,000 clones, around 75% of them singletons. This CDR3 spans 13 amino acids. Germline CDR1 is SGDLS and CDR2 is YYNGEE. Trimming stripped 0 bases from V and 5 bases from J, with 8 bases between. As concerns this clone: The target antigen is unknown.

The TCR comes from a male donor in good health and CMV-seropositive. What was sequenced was PBMCs. The J gene is TRBJ2-5, the V gene TRBV9; the D is unclear. The CDR3 region has the DNA TGTGCCAGCAGCGTAGGTCCTATGGAGACCCAGTACTTC. It is translated as CASSVGPMETQYF.